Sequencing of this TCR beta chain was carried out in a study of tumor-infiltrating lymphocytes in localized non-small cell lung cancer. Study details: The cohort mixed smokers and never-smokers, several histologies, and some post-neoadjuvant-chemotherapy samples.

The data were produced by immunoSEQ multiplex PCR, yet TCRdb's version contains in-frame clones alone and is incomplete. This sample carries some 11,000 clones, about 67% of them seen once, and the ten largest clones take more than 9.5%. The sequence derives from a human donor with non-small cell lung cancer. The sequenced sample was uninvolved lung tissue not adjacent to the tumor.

The CDR3 here is CSALQGETQYF. The DNA for the CDR3 is TGCAGTGCTTTACAGGGGGAGACCCAGTACTTC. The V gene is TRBV20-1, the J gene TRBJ2-5, with 7 nucleotides matching TRBD1. The CDR3 has 11 residues. Trimming took 5 bases from V and 5 from J; bases not matched to a gene: 2. Germline V lookup: CDR1 DFQATT, CDR2 SNEGSKA (reference sequence).